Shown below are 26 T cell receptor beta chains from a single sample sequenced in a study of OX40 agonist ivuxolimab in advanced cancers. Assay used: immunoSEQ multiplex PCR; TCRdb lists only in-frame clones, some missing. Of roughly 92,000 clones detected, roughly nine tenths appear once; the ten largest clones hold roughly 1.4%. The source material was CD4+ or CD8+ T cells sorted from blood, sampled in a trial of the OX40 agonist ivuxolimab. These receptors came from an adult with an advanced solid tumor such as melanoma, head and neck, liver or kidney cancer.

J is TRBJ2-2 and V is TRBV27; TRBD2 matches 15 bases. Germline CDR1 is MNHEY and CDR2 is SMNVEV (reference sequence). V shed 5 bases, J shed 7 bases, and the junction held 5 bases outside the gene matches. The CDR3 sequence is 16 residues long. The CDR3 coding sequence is TGTGCCAGCAGTCGGACTAGCGGGAGGGCCAGCGGGGAGCTGTTTTTT. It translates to CASSRTSGRASGELFF.

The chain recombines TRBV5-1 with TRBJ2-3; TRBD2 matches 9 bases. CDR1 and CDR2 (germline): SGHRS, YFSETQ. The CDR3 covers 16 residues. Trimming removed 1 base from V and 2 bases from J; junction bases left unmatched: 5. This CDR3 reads CASSLSGRLDTDTQYF. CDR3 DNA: TGCGCCAGCAGCTTGAGCGGGAGGTTAGACACAGATACGCAGTATTTT.

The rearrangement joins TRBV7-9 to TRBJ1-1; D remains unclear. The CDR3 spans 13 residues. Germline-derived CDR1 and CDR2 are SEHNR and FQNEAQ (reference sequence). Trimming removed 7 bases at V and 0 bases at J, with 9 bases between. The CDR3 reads CASKGQMNTEAFF. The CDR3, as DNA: TGTGCCAGCAAGGGCCAAATGAACACTGAAGCTTTCTTT.

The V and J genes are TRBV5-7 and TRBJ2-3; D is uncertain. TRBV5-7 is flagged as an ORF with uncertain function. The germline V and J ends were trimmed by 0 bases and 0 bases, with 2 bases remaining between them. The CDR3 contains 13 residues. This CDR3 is CASSLVSTDTQYF. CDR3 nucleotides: TGTGCCAGCAGCTTGGTTAGCACAGATACGCAGTATTTT.

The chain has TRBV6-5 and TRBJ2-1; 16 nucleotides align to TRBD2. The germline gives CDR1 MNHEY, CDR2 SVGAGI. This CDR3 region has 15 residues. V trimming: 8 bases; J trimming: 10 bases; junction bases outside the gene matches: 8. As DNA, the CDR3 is TGTGCCAGCTCCCGTATGGGACTAGCGGGAGGGGAGCAGTTCTTC. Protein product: CASSRMGLAGGEQFF.

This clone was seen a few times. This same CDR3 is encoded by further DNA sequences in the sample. CDR3 nucleotide sequence: TGTGCCAGCAGCTCTTACACAGATACGCAGTATTTT. Amino acids: CASSSYTDTQYF. The V and J genes are TRBV7-2 and TRBJ2-3; no clear D gene. Germline V lookup: CDR1 SGHTA, CDR2 FQGNSA. Trimming took 4 bases from V and 2 from J, leaving 4 bases between them. This CDR3 has 12 amino acids. The complete variable domain, with remaining parts taken from reference TRBV7-2 and TRBJ2-3, reads GAGVSQSPSNKVTEKGKDVELRCDPISGHTALYWYRQSLGQGLEFLIYFQGNSAPDKSGLPSDRFSAERTGGSVSTLTIQRTQQEDSAVYLCASSSYTDTQYFGPGTRLTVL.

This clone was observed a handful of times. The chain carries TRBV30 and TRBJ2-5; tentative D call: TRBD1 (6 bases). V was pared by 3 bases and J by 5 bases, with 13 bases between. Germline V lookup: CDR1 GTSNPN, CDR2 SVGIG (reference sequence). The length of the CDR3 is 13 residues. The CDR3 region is CAWSQGQMETQYF. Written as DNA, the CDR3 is TGTGCCTGGAGCCAGGGGCAGATGGAGACCCAGTACTTC.

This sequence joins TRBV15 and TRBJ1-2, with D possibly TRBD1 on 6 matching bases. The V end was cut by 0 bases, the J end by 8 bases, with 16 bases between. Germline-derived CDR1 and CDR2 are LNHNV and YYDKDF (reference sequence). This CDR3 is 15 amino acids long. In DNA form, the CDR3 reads TGTGCCACCAGCAGAGATATGTCACAGGGAAGAGGCTACACCTTC. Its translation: CATSRDMSQGRGYTF.

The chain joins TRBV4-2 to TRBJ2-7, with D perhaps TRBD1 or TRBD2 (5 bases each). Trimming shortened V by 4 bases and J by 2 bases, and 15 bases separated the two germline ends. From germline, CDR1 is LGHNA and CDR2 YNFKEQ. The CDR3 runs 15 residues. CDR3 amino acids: CASSPQGEDAYEQYF. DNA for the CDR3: TGTGCCAGCAGCCCTCAGGGAGAGGATGCCTACGAGCAGTACTTC.

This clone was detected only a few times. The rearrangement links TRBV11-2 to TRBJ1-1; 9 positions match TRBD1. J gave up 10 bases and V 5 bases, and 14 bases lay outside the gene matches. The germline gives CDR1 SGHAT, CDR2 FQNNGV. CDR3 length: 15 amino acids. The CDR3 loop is CASSRFTGGEDGAFF. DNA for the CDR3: TGTGCCAGCAGCCGCTTTACAGGGGGCGAAGATGGAGCTTTCTTT.

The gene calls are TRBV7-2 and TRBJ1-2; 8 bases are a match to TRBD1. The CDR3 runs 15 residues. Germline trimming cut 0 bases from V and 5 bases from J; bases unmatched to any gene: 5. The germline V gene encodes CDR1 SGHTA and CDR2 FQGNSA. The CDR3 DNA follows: TGTGCCAGCAGCTTAGCTTGGCAGGGGGCGTATGGCTACACCTTC. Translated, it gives CASSLAWQGAYGYTF.

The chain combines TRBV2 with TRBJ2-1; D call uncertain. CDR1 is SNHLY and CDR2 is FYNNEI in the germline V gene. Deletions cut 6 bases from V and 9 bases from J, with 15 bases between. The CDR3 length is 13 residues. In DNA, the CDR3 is TGTGCCAGCAGACGGCAGGCGATTGGTGAGCAGTTCTTC. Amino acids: CASRRQAIGEQFF.

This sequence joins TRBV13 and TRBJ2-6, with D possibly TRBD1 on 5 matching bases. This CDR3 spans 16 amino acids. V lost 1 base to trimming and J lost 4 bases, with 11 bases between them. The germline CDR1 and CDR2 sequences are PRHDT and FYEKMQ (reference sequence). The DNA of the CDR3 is TGTGCCAGCAGCTTAGATGTGGGGCCCGGGGCCAACGTCCTGACTTTC. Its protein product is CASSLDVGPGANVLTF.

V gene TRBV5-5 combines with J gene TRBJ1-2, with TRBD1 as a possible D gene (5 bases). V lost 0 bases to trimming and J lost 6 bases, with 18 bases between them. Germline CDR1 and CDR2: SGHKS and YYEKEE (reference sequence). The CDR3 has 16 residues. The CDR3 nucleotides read TGTGCCAGCAGCTTGGAGGCGACAGATCCCTTTGATGGCTACACCTTC. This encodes CASSLEATDPFDGYTF. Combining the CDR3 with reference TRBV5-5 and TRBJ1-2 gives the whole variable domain DAGVTQSPTHLIKTRGQQVTLRCSPISGHKSVSWYQQVLGQGPQFIFQYYEKEERGRGNFPDRFSARQFPNYSSELNVNALLLGDSALYLCASSLEATDPFDGYTFGSGTRLTVV.

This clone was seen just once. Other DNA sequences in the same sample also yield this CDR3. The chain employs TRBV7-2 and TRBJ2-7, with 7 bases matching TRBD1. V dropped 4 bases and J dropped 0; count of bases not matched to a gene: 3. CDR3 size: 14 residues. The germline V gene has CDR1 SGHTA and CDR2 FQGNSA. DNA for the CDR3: TGTGCCAGCAGCTCTAGACAGGGCTCCTACGAGCAGTACTTC. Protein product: CASSSRQGSYEQYF.

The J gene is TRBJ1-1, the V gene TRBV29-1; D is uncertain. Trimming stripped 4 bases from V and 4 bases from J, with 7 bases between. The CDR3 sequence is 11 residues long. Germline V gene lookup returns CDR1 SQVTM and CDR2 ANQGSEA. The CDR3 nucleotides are TGCAGCGTTGGGAAGGGCACTGAAGCTTTCTTT. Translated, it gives CSVGKGTEAFF.

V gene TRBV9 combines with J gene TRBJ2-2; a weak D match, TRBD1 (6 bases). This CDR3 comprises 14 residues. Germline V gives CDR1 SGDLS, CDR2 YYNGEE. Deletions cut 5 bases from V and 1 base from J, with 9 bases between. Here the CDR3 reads CASSLQGNTGELFF. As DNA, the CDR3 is TGTGCCAGCAGTCTACAGGGGAACACCGGGGAGCTGTTTTTT.

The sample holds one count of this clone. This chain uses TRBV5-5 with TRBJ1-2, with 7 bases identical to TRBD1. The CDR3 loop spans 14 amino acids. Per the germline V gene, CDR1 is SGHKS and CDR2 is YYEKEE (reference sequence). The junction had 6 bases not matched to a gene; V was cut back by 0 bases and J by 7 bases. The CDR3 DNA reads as TGTGCCAGCAGCTTGGCCGTAGGGGGCTCTGGCTACACCTTC. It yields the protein CASSLAVGGSGYTF.

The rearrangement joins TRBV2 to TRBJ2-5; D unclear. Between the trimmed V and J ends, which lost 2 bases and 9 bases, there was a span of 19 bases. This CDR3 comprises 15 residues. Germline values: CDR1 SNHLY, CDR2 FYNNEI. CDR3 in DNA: TGTGCCAGCAGTGAATTGCCAGGCCGCGAAAGGTCCCAGTACTTC. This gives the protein CASSELPGRERSQYF.

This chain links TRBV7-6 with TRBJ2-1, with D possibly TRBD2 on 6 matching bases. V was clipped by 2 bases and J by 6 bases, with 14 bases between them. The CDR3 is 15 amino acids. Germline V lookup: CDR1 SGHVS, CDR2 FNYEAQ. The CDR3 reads CASSLFSAEGNEQFF. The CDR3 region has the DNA TGTGCCAGCAGCTTATTTAGCGCGGAGGGCAATGAGCAGTTCTTC.

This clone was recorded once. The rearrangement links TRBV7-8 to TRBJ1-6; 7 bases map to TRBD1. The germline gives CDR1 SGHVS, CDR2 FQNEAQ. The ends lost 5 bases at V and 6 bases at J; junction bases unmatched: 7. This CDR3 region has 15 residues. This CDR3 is CASSQSGGTNSPLHF. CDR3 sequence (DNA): TGTGCCAGCAGCCAGTCAGGGGGTACTAATTCACCCCTCCACTTT.

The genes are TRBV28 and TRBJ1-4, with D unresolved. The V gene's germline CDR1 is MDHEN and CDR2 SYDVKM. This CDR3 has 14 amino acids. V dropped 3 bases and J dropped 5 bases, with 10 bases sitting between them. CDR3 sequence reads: CASSFPGLNEKLFF. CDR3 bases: TGTGCCAGCAGTTTCCCGGGCCTCAATGAAAAACTGTTTTTT.

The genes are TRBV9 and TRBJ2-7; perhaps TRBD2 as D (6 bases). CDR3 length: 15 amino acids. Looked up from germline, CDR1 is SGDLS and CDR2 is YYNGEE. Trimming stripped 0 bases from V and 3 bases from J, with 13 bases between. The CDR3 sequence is CASSVEVGSRYEQYF. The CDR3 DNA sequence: TGTGCCAGCAGCGTAGAGGTCGGGAGTCGCTACGAGCAGTACTTC.

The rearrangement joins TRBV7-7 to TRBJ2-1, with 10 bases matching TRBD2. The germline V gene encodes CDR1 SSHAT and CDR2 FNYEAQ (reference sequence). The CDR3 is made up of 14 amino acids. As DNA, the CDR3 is TGTGCTGTCCGGGCTAGCGGGGGTCACAATGAGCAGTTCTTC. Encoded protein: CAVRASGGHNEQFF.

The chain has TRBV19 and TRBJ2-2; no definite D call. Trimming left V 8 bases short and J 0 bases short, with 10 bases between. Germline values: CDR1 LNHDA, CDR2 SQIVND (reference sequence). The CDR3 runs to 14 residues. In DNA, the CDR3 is TGTGCCAGTTGTCAGGCACCGAACACCGGGGAGCTGTTTTTT. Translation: CASCQAPNTGELFF.

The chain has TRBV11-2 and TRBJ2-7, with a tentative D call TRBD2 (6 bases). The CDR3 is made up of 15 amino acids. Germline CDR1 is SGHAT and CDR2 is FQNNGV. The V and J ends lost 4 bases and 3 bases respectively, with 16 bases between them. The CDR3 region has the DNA TGTGCCAGCAGCTCCGGGCGGGGCGGACACTACGAGCAGTACTTC. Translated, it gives CASSSGRGGHYEQYF.